The 20 T cell receptor beta chains below all came from one sample that was sequenced in a study of PD-L1 blockade in urothelial cancer (dated by TCRdb to 2016 to 2017). The time point label corresponds to: pretreatment peripheral blood. The library was built by means of the immunoSEQ multiplex PCR assay. As stored in TCRdb, this immuneACCESS dataset retains in-frame rearrangements with V and J assigned. A fraction of the clones does not appear; measured against another copy, unresolved V genes explain less than half of the discrepancy, and the remainder lacks a known reason. The sample data list 90,000 or so clones, and about 89% of these were observed just once. 0.97% of the sample is in the top ten clones. The specimen comprised PBMCs, sampled around atezolizumab (anti-PD-L1) treatment. These receptors came from a woman older than 75 with urothelial cancer.

The V call is TRBV18, the J call TRBJ2-2; 8 bases agree with TRBD2. The trim removed 2 bases at V and 5 bases at J, leaving 7 bases unmatched. Germline V gene sequence: CDR1 KGHSH, CDR2 LQKENI. The CDR3 covers 16 residues. The CDR3 sequence: CASSPGGRPRTGELFF. DNA for the CDR3: TGTGCCAGCTCACCAGGCGGGAGGCCGAGAACCGGGGAGCTGTTTTTT.

The rearrangement uses TRBV14 and TRBJ2-1; 14 bases fit TRBD2. The germline CDR1 and CDR2 sequences are SGHDN and FVKESK. The CDR3 covers 16 residues. J was trimmed by 9 bases and V by 4 bases; bases with no gene match: 8. CDR3 sequence reads: CASSLPGLAGVREQFF. CDR3 in DNA: TGTGCCAGCAGCCTTCCGGGACTAGCGGGAGTACGTGAGCAGTTCTTC.

The chain employs TRBV9 and TRBJ1-2, with a weak D call TRBD1 (5 bases). Germline values: CDR1 SGDLS, CDR2 YYNGEE. The CDR3 has 16 amino acids. The germline V and J ends were trimmed by 4 bases and 2 bases, with 18 bases remaining between them. The DNA of the CDR3 is TGTGCCAGCAGCCTCGGGGGAGGGCAGGGAAACTATGGCTACACCTTC. It translates to CASSLGGGQGNYGYTF.

This chain connects TRBV7-2 to TRBJ1-2; 10 bases agree with TRBD1. The CDR3 totals 13 residues. V lost 5 bases, J lost 6 bases, and 3 bases stayed unmatched. Germline CDR1 SGHTA, CDR2 FQGNSA. CDR3 in DNA: TGTGCCAGCAGCGCCGACAGGGGGCATGGCTACACCTTC. Residues: CASSADRGHGYTF. The complete variable domain, with remaining parts taken from reference TRBV7-2 and TRBJ1-2, reads GAGVSQSPSNKVTEKGKDVELRCDPISGHTALYWYRQSLGQGLEFLIYFQGNSAPDKSGLPSDRFSAERTGGSVSTLTIQRTQQEDSAVYLCASSADRGHGYTFGSGTRLTVV.

The V and J genes are TRBV5-4 and TRBJ2-5; 8 bases match TRBD2. The CDR3 is 14 residues long. V gave up 5 bases and J gave up 2 bases; unmatched junction bases: 5. CDR1 SGHNT and CDR2 YYREEE come from the germline V gene (reference sequence). The CDR3 is CASSFTGGQETQYF. CDR3 bases: TGTGCCAGCAGTTTTACGGGAGGGCAAGAGACCCAGTACTTC.

The rearrangement joins TRBV30 to TRBJ1-2; a weak D match, TRBD1 (5 bases). Germline V CDR1 and CDR2: GTSNPN, SVGIG (reference sequence). The germline V and J ends were trimmed by 1 base and 3 bases, with 12 bases remaining between them. There are 14 residues in the CDR3. The CDR3 region has the DNA TGTGCCTGGAGTGGAGGCAGGGCGCACTATGGCTACACCTTC. It is translated as CAWSGGRAHYGYTF.

The rearrangement uses TRBV5-1 and TRBJ2-5, with TRBD1 matching 7 bases. The length of the CDR3 is 14 residues. The V gene's germline CDR1 is SGHRS and CDR2 YFSETQ. The junction had 6 bases not matched to a gene; V was cut back by 0 bases and J by 7 bases. CDR3 sequence: CASSLGLRDRTQYF. As DNA, the CDR3 is TGCGCCAGCAGCTTGGGACTCCGGGACAGGACCCAGTACTTC.

The chain recombines TRBV5-4 with TRBJ1-4, with D possibly being TRBD1 (6 bases). The CDR3 is 15 amino acids. The V end was cut by 3 bases, the J end by 0 bases, with 9 bases between. The germline gives CDR1 SGHNT, CDR2 YYREEE (reference sequence). For the CDR3, the DNA is TGTGCCAGCAGCTATACAGGGACAACTAATGAAAAACTGTTTTTT. Its translation is CASSYTGTTNEKLFF.

The sample holds a few counts of this clone. V and J are TRBV5-1 and TRBJ1-1, with 10 bases that match TRBD1. This CDR3 comprises 16 residues. Germline CDR1 and CDR2: SGHRS and YFSETQ. Trimming removed 0 bases from V and 8 bases from J; junction bases left unmatched: 10. CDR3 coding DNA: TGCGCCAGCAGCTTGGCTCCAACTACGACAGGGGGCGAAGCTTTCTTT. Translated, it gives CASSLAPTTTGGEAFF.

The CDR3 DNA reads TGTGCCAGCAGCTTCCGGACTAGCGACACCGGGGAGCTGTTTTTT. Residues: CASSFRTSDTGELFF. The chain joins TRBV5-6 to TRBJ2-2; 9 bases agree with TRBD2. V was pared by 2 bases and J by 3 bases, with 2 bases of the junction left unmatched. The germline gives CDR1 SGHDT, CDR2 YYEEEE. The CDR3 sequence is 15 residues long.

V and J are TRBV5-1 and TRBJ2-7, with TRBD1 as a possible D gene (5 bases). The germline V gene has CDR1 SGHRS and CDR2 YFSETQ. The CDR3 runs to 13 residues. V was pared by 0 bases and J by 5 bases, with 9 bases between. The CDR3 loop is CASSLAGMHEQYF. The CDR3 region has the DNA TGCGCCAGCAGCTTGGCAGGGATGCACGAGCAGTACTTC.

CDR3 amino acids: CASSEGALGNEKLFF. For the CDR3, the DNA is TGTGCCAGCAGTGAGGGGGCGCTGGGTAATGAAAAACTGTTTTTT. This sequence joins TRBV7-9 and TRBJ1-4, with TRBD1 identical over 7 bases. The V and J ends lost 6 bases and 4 bases, in that order; junction bases with no gene match: 8. Germline V gene lookup returns CDR1 SEHNR and CDR2 FQNEAQ (reference sequence). The CDR3 is made up of 15 amino acids.

This chain links TRBV5-1 with TRBJ2-1; 7 nucleotides agree with TRBD2. CDR1 and CDR2 (germline): SGHRS, YFSETQ. The CDR3 contains 16 residues. V shed 2 bases and J 7 bases; nucleotides not matched to a gene: 12. The CDR3: CASSLVGAGVRNEQFF. The CDR3 DNA is TGCGCCAGCAGCTTAGTTGGGGCGGGAGTGAGAAATGAGCAGTTCTTC. The full variable domain, its missing parts supplied by reference TRBV5-1 and TRBJ2-1, is KAGVTQTPRYLIKTRGQQVTLSCSPISGHRSVSWYQQTPGQGLQFLFEYFSETQRNKGNFPGRFSGRQFSNSRSEMNVSTLELGDSALYLCASSLVGAGVRNEQFFGPGTRLTVL.

The chain couples TRBV7-2 to TRBJ2-7; D remains ambiguous. Germline lookup yields CDR1 SGHTA and CDR2 FQGNSA. Trimming left V 1 base short and J 5 bases short, with 9 bases between. The CDR3 loop spans 13 amino acids. For the CDR3, the DNA is TGTGCCAGCAGCTTAGTCGCCAGGCACGAGCAGTACTTC. Amino acids: CASSLVARHEQYF. The full variable domain, in which reference TRBV7-2 and TRBJ2-7 provide the parts outside the CDR3, is GAGVSQSPSNKVTEKGKDVELRCDPISGHTALYWYRQSLGQGLEFLIYFQGNSAPDKSGLPSDRFSAERTGGSVSTLTIQRTQQEDSAVYLCASSLVARHEQYFGPGTRLTVT.

The chain couples TRBV5-6 to TRBJ1-2; weak D call: TRBD1 (5 bases). This CDR3 spans 13 amino acids. V was cut by 0 bases and J by 7 bases, with 10 bases left in between. Germline CDR1 reads SGHDT; CDR2 reads YYEEEE. CDR3 DNA sequence: TGTGCCAGCAGCTTGGGCGGGGGTCCTGGCTACACCTTC. Translation: CASSLGGGPGYTF.

The genes are TRBV7-8 and TRBJ1-4; no definite D call. Germline V gene lookup returns CDR1 SGHVS and CDR2 FQNEAQ. V was clipped by 1 base and J by 5 bases, with 11 bases between them. This CDR3 region has 15 residues. The CDR3 sequence: CASSLVGTANEKLFF. CDR3 bases: TGTGCCAGCAGCTTAGTTGGTACCGCGAATGAAAAACTGTTTTTT.

The table lists this clone with many counts. The chain links TRBV5-1 to TRBJ1-1; 11 nucleotides align to TRBD1. Trimming took 4 bases from V and 7 from J; bases not matched to a gene: 6. CDR3 length equals 14 residues. Germline V gives CDR1 SGHRS, CDR2 YFSETQ. This chain's CDR3 is CASSRTGGDDEAFF. CDR3 DNA sequence: TGCGCCAGCAGCAGGACAGGGGGCGATGATGAAGCTTTCTTT. Together with reference TRBV5-1 and TRBJ1-1, the CDR3 gives the full variable domain: KAGVTQTPRYLIKTRGQQVTLSCSPISGHRSVSWYQQTPGQGLQFLFEYFSETQRNKGNFPGRFSGRQFSNSRSEMNVSTLELGDSALYLCASSRTGGDDEAFFGQGTRLTVV.

The rearrangement joins TRBV2 to TRBJ2-1, with 12 bases that match TRBD2. Germline V gene lookup returns CDR1 SNHLY and CDR2 FYNNEI. The V segment lost 7 bases and the J segment 2 bases; nucleotides outside the gene matches: 3. The CDR3 is made up of 15 amino acids. This chain's CDR3 is CASTRLAGAYNEQFF. The CDR3 DNA reads as TGTGCCAGCACCCGACTAGCGGGAGCCTACAATGAGCAGTTCTTC. Combining the CDR3 with reference TRBV2 and TRBJ2-1 gives the whole variable domain EPEVTQTPSHQVTQMGQEVILRCVPISNHLYFYWYRQILGQKVEFLVSFYNNEISEKSEIFDDQFSVERPDGSNFTLKIRSTKLEDSAMYFCASTRLAGAYNEQFFGPGTRLTVL.

The chain combines TRBV5-6 with TRBJ1-2; tentatively, D is TRBD1 (6 bases). Germline CDR1 is SGHDT and CDR2 is YYEEEE. The ends were cut back, 4 bases at V and 2 bases at J, with 18 bases in the middle. The CDR3 is made up of 16 amino acids. Here the CDR3 DNA reads TGTGCCAGCAGCACATCTACAGGGTTTGAGAACTATGGCTACACCTTC. It translates to CASSTSTGFENYGYTF.

The gene calls are TRBV4-1 and TRBJ2-4; 7 bases match TRBD2. This CDR3 region has 17 residues. The germline V gene encodes CDR1 MGHRA and CDR2 YSYEKL. Trimming cost V 1 base and J 5 bases; bases outside gene matches: 11. The CDR3 DNA sequence: TGCGCCAGCAGCCAAGGCCCGGCGGGAGAACTTCAAAACATTCAGTACTTC. Translating gives CASSQGPAGELQNIQYF.